The clone carrying this TCR beta chain was counted many times. The antigen remains undetermined. TCRdb itself ran the reads through MiXCR, one entry per CDR3 protein. This sample has about 360,000 distinct CDR3 sequences, with 18% found just once. This CDR3 contains 16 residues. Trimming pared 5 bases from V and 3 bases from J, leaving 17 bases between. From germline, CDR1 is SGHTA and CDR2 FQGNSA. The entry originates in a study of T cell repertoires in cytomegalovirus infection. Study details: The public TCR beta signatures pointed to both CMV infection and matching HLA type. Regarding the study as a whole: HLA-C-restricted TCR beta clonotypes specific for CMV led the ex vivo response.

The clonotype was recovered from a human donor in good health (CMV status not recorded). Some clones in this sample may be carry-over from other donors' samples. The V and J genes are TRBV7-2 and TRBJ2-1; possible D gene TRBD2, 6 bases. Material for sequencing was PBMCs. CDR3 nucleotide sequence: TGTGCCAGCAGCCCCCGGGCTAGCGTCTTCTACAATGAGCAGTTCTTC. Translation gives CASSPRASVFYNEQFF. Combining the CDR3 with reference TRBV7-2 and TRBJ2-1 gives the whole variable domain GAGVSQSPSNKVTEKGKDVELRCDPISGHTALYWYRQSLGQGLEFLIYFQGNSAPDKSGLPSDRFSAERTGGSVSTLTIQRTQQEDSAVYLCASSPRASVFYNEQFFGPGTRLTVL.